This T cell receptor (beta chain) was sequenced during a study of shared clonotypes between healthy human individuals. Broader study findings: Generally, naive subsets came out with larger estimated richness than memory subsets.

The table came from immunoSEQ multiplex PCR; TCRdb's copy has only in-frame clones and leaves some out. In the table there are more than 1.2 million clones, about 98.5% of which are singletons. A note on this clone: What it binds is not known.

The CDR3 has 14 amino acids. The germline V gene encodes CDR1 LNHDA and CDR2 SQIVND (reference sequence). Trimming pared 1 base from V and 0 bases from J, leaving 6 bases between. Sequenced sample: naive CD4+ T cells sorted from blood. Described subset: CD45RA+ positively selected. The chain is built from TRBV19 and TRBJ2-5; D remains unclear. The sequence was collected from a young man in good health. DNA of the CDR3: TGTGCCAGTAGTATAGCCAGAAACCAAGAGACCCAGTACTTC. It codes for CASSIARNQETQYF.